Presented here are 17 T cell receptor beta chains from one specimen sequenced in a study of T cells in women clearing cervical HPV infection. Assay used: immunoSEQ multiplex PCR; TCRdb lists only in-frame clones, some missing. The sample includes more than 20,000 clones. The sequenced material came from blood buffy coat. The receptors originated from a woman aged 18 to 75 with a cervical HPV16 infection that either progressed to CIN3+ or cleared (not recorded which).

About this clone: With the read ending 3 residues before the CDR3 end, the germline J gene is used to fill in that end. The genes are TRBV11-1 and TRBJ2-6, with unresolved D. Germline V CDR1 and CDR2: SGHAT, FQDESV (reference sequence). V was pared by 3 bases and J by 4 bases, with 4 bases between. The length of the CDR3 is 13 residues. The CDR3 DNA, read in part, is TGTGCCAGCAGCTTCTCCGGGGCCAACGTC. Translation gives CASSFSGANV. The entire CDR3 reads CASSFSGANVLTF.

On this clone: One end of the junction is discordant with germline, which a read error may explain. The CDR3 is cut off 3 residues early in the read; its end comes from the germline J gene. This chain joins TRBV7-7 and TRBJ2-1, with 7 positions matching TRBD2. CDR1 is SSHAT and CDR2 is FNYEAQ in the germline V gene (reference sequence). CDR3 length equals 16 residues. The sequenced CDR3 bases are TGTGCTAGCAGCAAGGACTCTGGGGGGGGCTACAATGAG. It specifies CASSKDSGGGYNE. The CDR3, in full, reads CASSKDSGGGYNEQFF.

Concerning this clone: The observed sequence ends 3 residues before the CDR3 terminus, with the missing tail filled in from the germline J gene. The J gene is TRBJ2-3, the V gene TRBV5-5; no reliable D call. CDR3 length: 13 amino acids. Germline-derived CDR1 and CDR2 are SGHKS and YYEKEE (reference sequence). Deletions cut 4 bases from V and 4 bases from J, with 10 bases between. CDR3 residues: CASSPDSADTQYF. The CDR3 DNA, read in part, is TGTGCCAGCAGCCCCGACTCAGCAGATACG.

Remarks on this clone: The read ends 3 residues early relative to the CDR3; the germline J gene fills the gap. The chain recombines TRBV20-1 with TRBJ1-4, with D possibly TRBD1 on 6 matching bases. V lost 3 bases to trimming and J lost 7 bases, with 15 bases between them. The germline gives CDR1 DFQATT, CDR2 SNEGSKA (reference sequence). The CDR3 is made up of 14 amino acids. The CDR3 DNA, read in part, is TGCAGTGCTAGTCCAGGGGCCAGCGGTGAAAAA. This codes for CSASPGASGEK. The CDR3 in its entirety is CSASPGASGEKLFF.

In the case of this clone: The CDR3 end lies 3 residues beyond the end of the read and is filled in from the germline J gene. This rearrangement joins TRBV5-1 to TRBJ1-4; 7 bases fit TRBD1. V was clipped by 0 bases and J by 7 bases; unmatched bases: 6. CDR1 is SGHRS and CDR2 is YFSETQ in the germline V gene. The CDR3 extends over 15 amino acids. The CDR3 loop is CASSLDGTEGEKLFF. The CDR3 DNA, read in part, is TGCGCCAGCAGCTTGGACGGGACAGAGGGTGAAAAA.

As to this clone: With the read ending 3 residues before the CDR3 end, the germline J gene is used to fill in that end. The chain has TRBV7-9 and TRBJ2-7; a possible D gene is TRBD1 (6 bases). The CDR3 totals 15 residues. Germline CDR1 and CDR2: SEHNR and FQNEAQ (reference sequence). Trimming stripped 1 base from V and 0 bases from J, with 10 bases between. CDR3 bases read: TGTGCCAGCAGCTTAGTACAGGGCTTCTCCTACGAG. Translating it yields CASSLVQGFSYE. The full CDR3 is CASSLVQGFSYEQYF.

Of note for this clone: The CDR3 end lies 3 residues beyond the end of the read and is filled in from the germline J gene. The gene calls are TRBV6-4 and TRBJ2-1; no clear D. Germline CDR1 MRHNA, CDR2 SNTAGT. V was shortened by 0 bases and J by 8 bases, with 26 bases between the two germline ends. The length of the CDR3 is 19 residues. The CDR3 reads CASSDSFHGTWAGLDEQFF. The CDR3 bases that were read are TGTGCCAGCAGTGACTCGTTTCATGGTACATGGGCCGGTCTCGATGAG.

Comments on this clone: The sequence runs out 3 residues before the end of the CDR3; the remainder is reconstructed from the germline J gene. This chain links TRBV7-2 with TRBJ2-5; D unresolved. CDR3 length: 14 residues. V shed 5 bases and J shed 1 base, with 11 bases lying between them. Germline assignment: CDR1 SGHTA and CDR2 FQGNSA. The CDR3 region is CASSRNAGQETQYF. The DNA read from the CDR3 is TGTGCCAGCAGCCGAAACGCAGGCCAAGAGACC. The full variable domain, rest sourced from reference TRBV7-2 and TRBJ2-5, is GAGVSQSPSNKVTEKGKDVELRCDPISGHTALYWYRQSLGQGLEFLIYFQGNSAPDKSGLPSDRFSAERTGGSVSTLTIQRTQQEDSAVYLCASSRNAGQETQYFGPGTRLLVL.

A word on this clone: The read falls 3 residues short of the CDR3 end, and the missing part is taken from the germline J gene. The V gene is TRBV6-2 or TRBV6-3, the J gene TRBJ2-4; D uncertain. This CDR3 contains 11 residues. Germline V gives CDR1 MNHEY, CDR2 SVGEGT. The sequenced part of the CDR3 DNA is TGTGCCAGCAGGCACAGCTATGGT. It translates to CASRHSYG. The entire CDR3 protein is CASRHSYGQYF.

This CDR3 reads CASTFIEGYGYTF. CDR3 DNA (partial): TGTGCCAGTACTTTCATCGAGGGCTATGGC. V is TRBV19 and J is TRBJ1-2, with D unresolved. The read falls 3 residues short of the CDR3 end, and the missing part is taken from the germline J gene. Germline V lookup: CDR1 LNHDA, CDR2 SQIVND (reference sequence). V lost 7 bases to trimming and J lost 4 bases, with 13 bases between them. The CDR3 spans 13 residues.

A word on this clone: With the read ending 3 residues before the CDR3 end, the germline J gene is used to fill in that end. The chain combines TRBV2 with TRBJ2-6; 8 bases match TRBD2. This CDR3 is built from 17 residues. The germline V gene encodes CDR1 SNHLY and CDR2 FYNNEI. V dropped 2 bases and J dropped 3; count of bases not matched to a gene: 6. CDR3 amino acids: CASSELLAGSGANVLTF. The covered CDR3 bases are TGTGCCAGCAGTGAACTCTTAGCGGGGAGTGGGGCCAACGTC.

Remarks on this clone: Read sequence stops 3 residues before the CDR3 end, and the germline J gene provides the missing end. The rearrangement links TRBV5-4 to TRBJ2-1; 8 bases agree with TRBD2. Looked up from germline, CDR1 is SGHNT and CDR2 is YYREEE (reference sequence). V lost 6 bases, J lost 7 bases, and 15 bases stayed unmatched. The CDR3 spans 16 residues. The CDR3 region is CASKSTTGLARNEQFF. The part of the CDR3 DNA that was read is TGTGCCAGCAAGTCAACCACCGGACTAGCCAGAAATGAG.

This clone ranks as medium-sized in terms of frequency. The read halts 3 residues ahead of the CDR3 end, with the missing end drawn from the germline J gene. The chain links TRBV29-1 to TRBJ2-3; no reliable D call. CDR3 length equals 13 residues. CDR1 SQVTM and CDR2 ANQGSEA come from the germline V gene. Trimming shortened V by 3 bases and J by 1 base, and 8 bases separated the two germline ends. CDR3 bases read: TGCAGCGTTGAGTTAGCTGGCACAGATACG. It codes for CSVELAGTDT. The complete CDR3 protein is CSVELAGTDTQYF.

Regarding this clone: The CDR3 end is not reached by the read, which stops 3 residues before it; the germline J gene fills it in. The V call is TRBV29-1, the J call TRBJ1-2, with D unresolved. The germline V and J ends were trimmed by 2 bases and 4 bases, with 11 bases remaining between them. This CDR3 is built from 13 residues. Germline V gives CDR1 SQVTM, CDR2 ANQGSEA. The CDR3 region is CSVETPEGYGYTF. The sequenced CDR3 bases are TGCAGCGTTGAAACACCGGAGGGCTATGGC.

As regards this clone: Read sequence stops 3 residues before the CDR3 end, and the germline J gene provides the missing end. This chain connects TRBV6-2 or TRBV6-3 to TRBJ2-6; no clear D gene. The germline V and J ends were trimmed by 6 bases and 6 bases, with 15 bases remaining between them. The V gene's germline CDR1 is MNHEY and CDR2 SVGEGT. This CDR3 is 15 amino acids long. The part of the CDR3 DNA that was read is TGTGCCAGCAGACCCGACACGCGCTTGGCCAACGTC. It codes for CASRPDTRLANV. The whole CDR3 protein reads CASRPDTRLANVLTF.

In the case of this clone: The read is 3 residues too short to cover the CDR3 end, so that end is filled in from the germline J gene. The genes are TRBV30 and TRBJ2-1, with 10 nucleotides matching TRBD2. The CDR3 is made up of 16 amino acids. The germline V gene encodes CDR1 GTSNPN and CDR2 SVGIG (reference sequence). After removal of 2 bases from V and 3 bases from J, the junction contained 7 bases not matched to a gene. CDR3 residues: CAWSTFLAGVYNEQFF. The covered CDR3 bases are TGTGCCTGGAGTACCTTCCTAGCGGGGGTCTACAATGAG. Filled out from reference TRBV30 and TRBJ2-1, the complete variable domain reads SQTIHQWPATLVQPVGSPLSLECTVEGTSNPNLYWYRQAAGRGLQLLFYSVGIGQISSEVPQNLSASRPQDRQFILSSKKLLLSDSGFYLCAWSTFLAGVYNEQFFGPGTRLTVL.

About this clone: One junction end does not reproduce the germline sequence, and a read error may be involved. The read terminates 3 residues ahead of where the CDR3 ends, so the germline J gene completes it. The chain employs TRBV4-2 and TRBJ2-5, with 14 bases fitting TRBD2. The CDR3 runs 16 residues. The V gene's germline CDR1 is LGHNA and CDR2 YNFKEQ. CDR3 in amino acids: CASSQGTSGGVETQYF. CDR3 DNA, as far as it was read: TGCGCCAGCAGCCAAGGGACTAGCGGGGGCGTTGAGACC.